The clone carrying this T cell receptor (beta chain) was seen a single time. The sample originates from a study of cytomegalovirus exposure and HLA in healthy donors. Sequencing used immunoSEQ multiplex PCR; TCRdb keeps in-frame clones, though not all of them. The table shows 45,000 to 65,000 clones, with around 90% occurring only once. Germline assignment: CDR1 SGHTA and CDR2 FQGNSA. With 3 bases clipped from V and 9 bases from J, the junction kept 12 bases outside the gene matches. The CDR3 runs 15 residues. Material: PBMCs. This chain uses TRBV7-2 with TRBJ2-5, with 8 positions matching TRBD1. The sequence was collected from a man between 18 and 29 years old in good health and CMV-seronegative. The CDR3 spells CASSFTTGEGGSQYF. For the CDR3, the DNA is TGTGCCAGCAGCTTTACGACAGGGGAAGGGGGGTCCCAGTACTTC. The full variable domain, rest sourced from reference TRBV7-2 and TRBJ2-5, is GAGVSQSPSNKVTEKGKDVELRCDPISGHTALYWYRQSLGQGLEFLIYFQGNSAPDKSGLPSDRFSAERTGGSVSTLTIQRTQQEDSAVYLCASSFTTGEGGSQYFGPGTRLLVL.